Listed here are 4 T cell receptor beta chains from one sample, sequenced in a study of cytomegalovirus exposure and HLA in healthy donors. Primers for the PCR totalled 60 Vbeta and 13 Jbeta. Profiled with immunoSEQ multiplex PCR; TCRdb holds only in-frame clones, not every one. The profile shows more than 150,000 clones, more than 75% of them singletons. The sample consisted of PBMCs. Receptor source: a woman aged 25 to 39 in good health and CMV-seropositive.

The chain has TRBV15 and TRBJ1-5; D is undetermined. V was trimmed by 10 bases and J by 7 bases, leaving 17 bases between them. The CDR3 length is 13 residues. CDR1 LNHNV and CDR2 YYDKDF come from the germline V gene (reference sequence). This CDR3 reads CANKPGLRQPQHF. The CDR3, as DNA: TGTGCCAACAAACCGGGGTTGCGGCAGCCCCAGCATTTT.

V usage is TRBV4-1 and J usage is TRBJ1-2; 7 positions match TRBD1. The CDR3 is 13 amino acids. The ends lost 0 bases at V and 10 bases at J; junction bases unmatched: 5. Germline CDR1 MGHRA, CDR2 YSYEKL. CDR3 nucleotides: TGCGCCAGCAGCCAAGATAGAGAGGGGGCCTACACCTTC. It is translated as CASSQDREGAYTF.

The rearrangement joins TRBV6-1 to TRBJ1-1, with D possibly matching TRBD1 (5 bases). There are 16 residues in the CDR3. Germline assignment: CDR1 MNHNS and CDR2 SASEGT. V lost 0 bases, J lost 4 bases, and 15 bases lay in between. The chain's CDR3 is CASSEASGGWSTEAFF. The CDR3, as DNA: TGTGCCAGCAGTGAAGCGTCCGGGGGGTGGAGCACTGAAGCTTTCTTT.

The chain carries TRBV5-1 and TRBJ1-5, with D unclear. Germline V gene data show CDR1 as SGHRS and CDR2 as YFSETQ. The CDR3 consists of 14 residues. Trimming left V 2 bases short and J 5 bases short, with 11 bases between. CDR3 nucleotides: TGCGCCAGCAGCTTAGGAGGGAACGATCAGCCCCAGCATTTT. This encodes CASSLGGNDQPQHF.